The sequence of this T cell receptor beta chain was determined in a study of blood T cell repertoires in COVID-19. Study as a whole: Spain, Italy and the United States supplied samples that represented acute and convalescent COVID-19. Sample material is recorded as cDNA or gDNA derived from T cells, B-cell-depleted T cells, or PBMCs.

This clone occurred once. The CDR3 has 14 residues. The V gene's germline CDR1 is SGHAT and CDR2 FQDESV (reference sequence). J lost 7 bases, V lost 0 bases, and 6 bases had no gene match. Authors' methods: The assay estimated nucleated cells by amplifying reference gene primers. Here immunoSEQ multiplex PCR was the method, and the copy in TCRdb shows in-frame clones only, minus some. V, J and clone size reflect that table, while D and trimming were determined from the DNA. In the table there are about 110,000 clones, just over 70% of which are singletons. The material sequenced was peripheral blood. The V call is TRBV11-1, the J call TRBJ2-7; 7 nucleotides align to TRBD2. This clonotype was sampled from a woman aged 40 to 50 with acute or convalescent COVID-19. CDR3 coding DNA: TGTGCCAGCAGCTTAGCAGGACTAGTGCGGGAGCAGTACTTC. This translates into CASSLAGLVREQYF.